The 26 T cell receptor beta chains below all came from one sample that was sequenced in a study of beta chain features in type 1 diabetes. Whole-study results and caveats: Among patients with Type 1 diabetes, TCRB CDR3s were moderately but significantly shorter in every one of the four CD4+ subsets.

What these receptors recognize is not known. Expressed TCRB transcripts were sequenced because the entire RNA isolate underwent reverse transcription. The assay was immunoSEQ multiplex PCR, and TCRdb's table has in-frame clones only and misses some. The sample holds a few hundred thousand clones, around 14% seen once. Sequenced: naive CD4+ T cells from blood. The receptors shown here come from a man aged 30 to 39 with type 1 diabetes.

The chain has TRBV29-1 and TRBJ2-3; a possible D gene is TRBD1 (5 bases). With 6 bases removed from V and 3 bases from J, the gap between germline ends came to 22 bases. The CDR3 covers 16 residues. Germline V gene data show CDR1 as SQVTM and CDR2 as ANQGSEA. The CDR3 loop is CSVWGRTGAITDTQYF. The CDR3 DNA follows: TGCAGCGTCTGGGGAAGAACAGGAGCTATTACAGATACGCAGTATTTT.

In this sample, this clone turned up a few times. V usage is TRBV4-1 and J usage is TRBJ2-4, with 12 bases lining up with TRBD1. Trimming removed 0 bases from V and 5 bases from J; junction bases left unmatched: 5. Looked up from germline, CDR1 is MGHRA and CDR2 is YSYEKL. The CDR3 covers 17 residues. This CDR3 is CASSQEGTGGFENIQYF. As DNA, the CDR3 is TGCGCCAGCAGCCAAGAAGGGACAGGGGGCTTTGAAAACATTCAGTACTTC.

This clone was seen only a few times. This same CDR3 is encoded by further DNA sequences in the sample. The V gene is TRBV25-1, the J gene TRBJ1-1; 12 bases line up with TRBD1. Looked up from germline, CDR1 is MGHDK and CDR2 is SYGVNS. Trimming removed 6 bases from V and 4 bases from J; junction bases left unmatched: 9. The CDR3 runs to 16 residues. The CDR3 sequence is CASRQPGQGACTEAFF. For the CDR3, the DNA is TGTGCCAGCAGACAACCGGGACAGGGGGCATGCACTGAAGCTTTCTTT.

The J gene is TRBJ1-1, the V gene TRBV5-6; D not certain. Trimming removed 4 bases from V and 5 bases from J, with 9 bases in between. The length of the CDR3 is 12 residues. Per the germline V gene, CDR1 is SGHDT and CDR2 is YYEEEE. CDR3 in amino acids: CASSAGGTEAFF. In nucleotides, the CDR3 is TGTGCCAGCAGCGCAGGAGGGACTGAAGCTTTCTTT.

The chain couples TRBV5-1 to TRBJ2-7; a weak D match, TRBD1 (6 bases). The germline V gene has CDR1 SGHRS and CDR2 YFSETQ. This CDR3 spans 15 amino acids. The ends were cut back, 3 bases at V and 1 base at J, with 14 bases in the middle. The CDR3 region is CASSSLEGVSYEQYF. The CDR3 region has the DNA TGCGCCAGCAGCTCCCTAGAGGGGGTTTCCTACGAGCAGTACTTC.

The chain links TRBV27 to TRBJ1-3; 7 nucleotides align to TRBD1. The CDR3 runs 16 residues. Germline V gene lookup returns CDR1 MNHEY and CDR2 SMNVEV (reference sequence). V gave up 1 base and J gave up 4 bases; unmatched junction bases: 7. For the CDR3, the DNA is TGTGCCAGCAGTTTATGTGACAGGGAGAGAGGAAACACCATATATTTT. Protein product: CASSLCDRERGNTIYF.

The rearrangement joins TRBV6-6 to TRBJ2-7, with 7 positions matching TRBD1. The CDR3 covers 16 residues. Germline V CDR1 and CDR2: MNHNY, SVGAGI (reference sequence). V trimming: 4 bases; J trimming: 0 bases; junction bases outside the gene matches: 9. The CDR3 region has the DNA TGTGCCAGCAGTTCTCACTCTAGGACAGGCTCCTACGAGCAGTACTTC. It yields the protein CASSSHSRTGSYEQYF.

In this sample, this clone turned up a few times. The chain employs TRBV7-2 and TRBJ2-1, with 7 bases lining up with TRBD1. With V trimmed by 6 bases and J by 6 bases, 2 bases remained unmatched. CDR1 is SGHTA, CDR2 FQGNSA, per germline. The CDR3 has 12 residues. As DNA, the CDR3 is TGTGCCAGCAGGCGACAGGGCAATGAGCAGTTCTTC. This gives the protein CASRRQGNEQFF.

This clone was recorded a few times. The rearrangement uses TRBV5-1 and TRBJ2-3, with D uncertain. The germline V gene encodes CDR1 SGHRS and CDR2 YFSETQ. CDR3 size: 12 residues. Trimming removed 4 bases from V and 6 bases from J, with 9 bases in between. CDR3 nucleotide sequence: TGCGCCAGCAGCCCCGAGCTGGATACGCAGTATTTT. Translating gives CASSPELDTQYF.

This clone has a handful of counts. The chain links TRBV30 to TRBJ2-3; TRBD2 matches 10 bases. CDR3 size: 15 residues. Unmatched junction bases numbered 10, after V lost 4 bases and J lost 6 bases. Germline CDR1 GTSNPN, CDR2 SVGIG (reference sequence). CDR3 DNA sequence: TGTGCCTGGAACCGACTAGCGGGTTCGGGGGATACGCAGTATTTT. This encodes CAWNRLAGSGDTQYF.

This clone was recorded a few times. The V call is TRBV6-1, the J call TRBJ2-5; D perhaps matches TRBD2 (5 bases). The CDR3 has 13 amino acids. Germline loops: CDR1 MNHNS, CDR2 SASEGT. V lost 2 bases and J lost 4, with 8 bases in between. The CDR3 region is CASSESGPETQYF. CDR3 nucleotide sequence: TGTGCCAGCAGTGAAAGCGGTCCAGAGACCCAGTACTTC.

In this sample, this clone turned up a few times. Within the sample, other DNA sequences also encode this same CDR3. The V gene is TRBV5-1, the J gene TRBJ2-7; D may be TRBD2 (6 bases). The V end was cut by 0 bases, the J end by 1 base, with 11 bases between. The germline CDR1 and CDR2 sequences are SGHRS and YFSETQ. This CDR3 contains 15 residues. The CDR3 nucleotides read TGCGCCAGCAGCTTGGGGGGGACTGGGTCCTACGAGCAGTACTTC. Translation: CASSLGGTGSYEQYF.

This clone was counted a few times. The rearrangement links TRBV11-2 to TRBJ2-3, with D maybe TRBD1 (5 bases). Germline V lookup: CDR1 SGHAT, CDR2 FQNNGV. This CDR3 region has 15 residues. Trimming stripped 0 bases from V and 2 bases from J, with 9 bases between. CDR3 DNA sequence: TGTGCCAGCAGCTTAGACAGGGAAATCACAGATACGCAGTATTTT. Translation: CASSLDREITDTQYF. The full variable domain, rest sourced from reference TRBV11-2 and TRBJ2-3, is EAGVAQSPRYKIIEKRQSVAFWCNPISGHATLYWYQQILGQGPKLLIQFQNNGVVDDSQLPKDRFSAERLKGVDSTLKIQPAKLEDSAVYLCASSLDREITDTQYFGPGTRLTVL.

This clone was found a few times. The chain uses TRBV5-1 and TRBJ2-5, with TRBD1 identical over 7 bases. With 4 bases clipped from V and 2 bases from J, the junction kept 5 bases outside the gene matches. This CDR3 spans 14 amino acids. CDR1 is SGHRS and CDR2 is YFSETQ in the germline V gene. This chain's CDR3 is CASSLPTGQETQYF. Written as DNA, the CDR3 is TGCGCCAGCAGCCTTCCGACAGGGCAAGAGACCCAGTACTTC.

The gene calls are TRBV5-6 and TRBJ2-3; 8 nucleotides match TRBD1. V lost 4 bases and J lost 5; bases outside the gene matches: 6. Germline V gene sequence: CDR1 SGHDT, CDR2 YYEEEE. This CDR3 is built from 14 residues. The CDR3 sequence is CASSHGQGGDTQYF. DNA for the CDR3: TGTGCCAGCAGCCATGGACAGGGAGGAGATACGCAGTATTTT.

This clone was counted between two and nine times. V and J are TRBV30 and TRBJ2-3; 8 bases match TRBD2. Germline CDR1 and CDR2: GTSNPN and SVGIG (reference sequence). The CDR3 has 14 amino acids. Trimming took 0 bases from V and 4 from J; bases not matched to a gene: 3. CDR3 coding DNA: TGTGCCTGGAGTGTAGGGACTAGTGCAGATACGCAGTATTTT. Amino acid sequence: CAWSVGTSADTQYF.

J is TRBJ1-5 and V is TRBV6-6, with D possibly TRBD1 on 5 matching bases. The germline CDR1 and CDR2 sequences are MNHNY and SVGAGI (reference sequence). V shed 2 bases and J shed 2 bases, with 7 bases lying between them. There are 14 residues in the CDR3. The CDR3 region has the DNA TGTGCCAGCAGTTACCAAGGGGGCAATCAGCCCCAGCATTTT. It yields the protein CASSYQGGNQPQHF.

The rearrangement joins TRBV30 to TRBJ1-1; 8 bases line up with TRBD1. The J segment lost 3 bases and the V segment lost 4 bases, leaving 4 bases of the junction unmatched. This CDR3 has 13 amino acids. CDR1 and CDR2 (germline): GTSNPN, SVGIG (reference sequence). The CDR3 sequence is CAWNPTGDTEAFF. The CDR3 bases are TGTGCCTGGAACCCGACAGGGGACACTGAAGCTTTCTTT.

The V call is TRBV7-8, the J call TRBJ1-1, with D tentatively TRBD1 (5 bases). From germline, CDR1 is SGHVS and CDR2 FQNEAQ. CDR3 size: 17 residues. The V and J ends lost 5 bases and 1 base respectively, with 20 bases between them. CDR3: CASSARPLSGENTEAFF. The CDR3 region has the DNA TGTGCCAGCAGCGCACGACCACTATCGGGGGAGAACACTGAAGCTTTCTTT.

This clone was seen only a few times. The chain has TRBV2 and TRBJ1-1, with D tentatively TRBD1 (6 bases). This CDR3 region has 13 residues. Trimming removed 4 bases at V and 1 base at J, with 7 bases between. Germline V gene sequence: CDR1 SNHLY, CDR2 FYNNEI. CDR3: CASSVTGNTEAFF. The CDR3 bases are TGTGCCAGCAGTGTGACAGGGAACACTGAAGCTTTCTTT.

This clone showed up just a few times. The chain employs TRBV29-1 and TRBJ2-7; TRBD1 matches 8 bases. Germline CDR1 is SQVTM and CDR2 is ANQGSEA. The CDR3 runs to 13 residues. The V segment lost 7 bases and the J segment 0 bases; nucleotides outside the gene matches: 5. CDR3: CSARQGSSYEQYF. CDR3 nucleotide sequence: TGCAGCGCCAGACAGGGGAGCTCCTACGAGCAGTACTTC.

This chain connects TRBV30 to TRBJ1-3, with D perhaps matching TRBD1 (6 bases). This CDR3 has 14 amino acids. Trimming removed 5 bases at V and 7 bases at J, with 18 bases between. The germline V gene has CDR1 GTSNPN and CDR2 SVGIG (reference sequence). In DNA form, the CDR3 reads TGTGCCTGGGAACCCACAGGGAGTCGGAACACCATATATTTT. This encodes CAWEPTGSRNTIYF.

The chain employs TRBV30 and TRBJ2-7; D not certain. Per germline, CDR1 GTSNPN and CDR2 SVGIG (reference sequence). This CDR3 comprises 11 residues. Trimming pared 4 bases from V and 3 bases from J, leaving 7 bases between. The CDR3 loop is CAWIEHYEQYF. For the CDR3, the DNA is TGTGCCTGGATAGAGCACTACGAGCAGTACTTC.

V usage is TRBV19 and J usage is TRBJ2-6, with D tentatively TRBD1 (6 bases). Looked up from germline, CDR1 is LNHDA and CDR2 is SQIVND (reference sequence). Trimming cost V 6 bases and J 5 bases, with 14 bases left between them. The CDR3 is made up of 15 amino acids. In nucleotides, the CDR3 is TGTGCCAGTAGGACAGGCCCTCGGAGGGCCAACGTCCTGACTTTC. This sequence encodes CASRTGPRRANVLTF. The full variable domain, its missing parts supplied by reference TRBV19 and TRBJ2-6, is DGGITQSPKYLFRKEGQNVTLSCEQNLNHDAMYWYRQDPGQGLRLIYYSQIVNDFQKGDIAEGYSVSREKKESFPLTVTSAQKNPTAFYLCASRTGPRRANVLTFGAGSRLTVL.

The rearrangement joins TRBV5-1 to TRBJ2-7; 7 bases align to TRBD1. The CDR3 is made up of 13 amino acids. Germline-derived CDR1 and CDR2 are SGHRS and YFSETQ. V shed 1 base and J 6 bases; nucleotides not matched to a gene: 4. CDR3 bases: TGCGCCAGCAGCTTGAGGGGGCGCCTCGAGCAGTACTTC. As protein: CASSLRGRLEQYF.

This clone turned up a few times. This chain links TRBV28 with TRBJ1-2; 8 bases fit TRBD1. V was clipped by 3 bases and J by 4 bases; unmatched bases: 4. The CDR3 has 14 residues. Germline assignment: CDR1 MDHEN and CDR2 SYDVKM. CDR3 nucleotides: TGTGCCAGCAGTTTGGACAGGGCGAGCTATGGCTACACCTTC. Residues: CASSLDRASYGYTF.